The 18 T cell receptor beta chains listed next were all sequenced from one sample in a study of T cell clones after liver transplantation. The assay was immunoSEQ multiplex PCR, and TCRdb's table has in-frame clones only and misses some. There are about 72,000 clones in the sample; roughly nine tenths occur only once, and less than 3.5% lies in the top ten. Sample: CD4+ T cells from blood, taken before liver transplant. Receptor source: a human donor who received a liver transplant.

The chain has TRBV5-1 and TRBJ1-4; D may be TRBD1 (6 bases). With 1 base removed from V and 2 bases from J, the gap between germline ends came to 6 bases. The CDR3 covers 14 residues. Germline V gene data show CDR1 as SGHRS and CDR2 as YFSETQ. CDR3 bases: TGCGCCAGCAGCTTGACAGGGACTAATGAAAAACTGTTTTTT. As protein: CASSLTGTNEKLFF.

The chain has TRBV4-3 and TRBJ2-1; D unclear. The CDR3 totals 13 residues. With 4 bases removed from V and 9 bases from J, the gap between germline ends came to 13 bases. CDR1 is LGHNA and CDR2 is YSLEER in the germline V gene. This CDR3 reads CASSPLMVGEQFF. The CDR3 bases are TGCGCCAGCAGCCCCCTCATGGTTGGTGAGCAGTTCTTC.

V is TRBV7-2 and J is TRBJ2-7; D is possibly TRBD1 (6 bases). The germline V gene encodes CDR1 SGHTA and CDR2 FQGNSA. The CDR3 runs 13 residues. Trimming pared 5 bases from V and 3 bases from J, leaving 11 bases between. CDR3 nucleotides: TGTGCCAGCAGCCTCCGGGACAACTACGAGCAGTACTTC. This translates into CASSLRDNYEQYF.

This sequence joins TRBV29-1 and TRBJ1-1; no clear D. Looked up from germline, CDR1 is SQVTM and CDR2 is ANQGSEA. Trimming removed 7 bases from V and 1 base from J, with 4 bases in between. There are 10 residues in the CDR3. CDR3 protein: CSAGNTEAFF. CDR3 nucleotides: TGCAGCGCTGGGAACACTGAAGCTTTCTTT.

The V and J genes are TRBV5-6 and TRBJ2-7, with 8 bases that match TRBD2. The CDR3 is 13 amino acids. Germline V gene data show CDR1 as SGHDT and CDR2 as YYEEEE. After removal of 3 bases from V and 7 bases from J, the junction contained 6 bases not matched to a gene. CDR3 amino acids: CASSSGGPGEQYF. CDR3 DNA sequence: TGTGCCAGCAGCTCGGGAGGGCCTGGGGAGCAGTACTTC. The variable domain in full, completed from reference TRBV5-6 and TRBJ2-7, reads DAGVTQSPTHLIKTRGQQVTLRCSPKSGHDTVSWYQQALGQGPQFIFQYYEEEERQRGNFPDRFSGHQFPNYSSELNVNALLLGDSALYLCASSSGGPGEQYFGPGTRLTVT.

This clone was counted once. The genes are TRBV7-3 and TRBJ2-1; D perhaps matches TRBD2 (6 bases). CDR1 is SGHTA and CDR2 is FQGTGA in the germline V gene. The CDR3 covers 14 residues. V lost 2 bases and J 8 bases, leaving 13 bases between the germline ends. The CDR3 bases are TGTGCCAGCAGCTTATACGGGAGTCAAGATGAGCAGTTCTTC. It specifies CASSLYGSQDEQFF.

The CDR3, as DNA: TGTGCCAGCAGCTTTGGGGCTCTGACTGGAAACACCATATATTTT. Amino acid sequence: CASSFGALTGNTIYF. The chain joins TRBV11-3 to TRBJ1-3; D perhaps matches TRBD1 (5 bases). This CDR3 spans 15 amino acids. In germline, CDR1 is SGHNT, CDR2 YENEEA. Trimming stripped 3 bases from V and 2 bases from J, with 11 bases between.

The CDR3 DNA reads as TGCGCCAGCAGCTTGGCCACAGGGACTGAAGCTTTCTTT. It specifies CASSLATGTEAFF. The chain has TRBV5-1 and TRBJ1-1, with D possibly being TRBD1 (6 bases). Trimming stripped 0 bases from V and 5 bases from J, with 8 bases between. The germline V gene has CDR1 SGHRS and CDR2 YFSETQ. CDR3 length: 13 residues.

This chain connects TRBV6-5 to TRBJ2-7, with TRBD1 identical over 7 bases. Trimming at V came to 7 bases and at J to 1 base, leaving 1 base not matched to a gene. This CDR3 has 12 amino acids. Germline CDR1 and CDR2: MNHEY and SVGAGI. CDR3 in amino acids: CASTDRSYEQYF. The CDR3 region has the DNA TGTGCCAGCACGGACAGGTCCTACGAGCAGTACTTC.

The chain joins TRBV6-1 to TRBJ1-1; 10 bases agree with TRBD1. V lost 4 bases to trimming and J lost 3 bases; unmatched junction nucleotides: 2. Per the germline V gene, CDR1 is MNHNS and CDR2 is SASEGT. The CDR3 has 14 residues. The CDR3 DNA follows: TGTGCCAGCAGTGGTGGACAGGGGGACACTGAAGCTTTCTTT. It specifies CASSGGQGDTEAFF.

The chain joins TRBV7-9 to TRBJ1-1; D not resolved. CDR1 is SEHNR and CDR2 is FQNEAQ in the germline V gene (reference sequence). The CDR3 contains 14 residues. V lost 0 bases, J lost 2 bases, and 7 bases lay in between. The CDR3 DNA sequence: TGTGCCAGCAGCTTAGCAGGGCCAAACACTGAAGCTTTCTTT. Amino acids: CASSLAGPNTEAFF.

The chain combines TRBV2 with TRBJ2-3; 8 positions match TRBD1. Germline CDR1 is SNHLY and CDR2 is FYNNEI. The V gene end was trimmed by 6 bases and the J gene end by 1 base; junction bases not matched to a gene: 6. The CDR3 contains 15 residues. The CDR3 reads CASRRDRLGTDTQYF. The CDR3 DNA reads TGTGCCAGCAGGAGGGACAGGCTTGGCACAGATACGCAGTATTTT.

This clone was seen a handful of times. The chain couples TRBV6-6 to TRBJ1-2; D gene ambiguous. CDR1 is MNHNY and CDR2 is SVGAGI in the germline V gene (reference sequence). The CDR3 has 15 residues. V gave up 1 base and J gave up 0 bases, with 9 bases separating them. Here the CDR3 reads CASSYLGPANYGYTF. The CDR3 DNA reads TGTGCCAGCAGTTACTTGGGTCCAGCTAACTATGGCTACACCTTC.

The CDR3 bases are TGTGCCAGCAGCCACCCTCGGCCCTATTGGTACTTC. Translated, it gives CASSHPRPYWYF. The J gene is TRBJ2-7, the V gene TRBV27; D is uncertain. V lost 6 bases and J 12 bases, leaving 18 bases between the germline ends. The CDR3 sequence is 12 residues long. Germline-derived CDR1 and CDR2 are MNHEY and SMNVEV (reference sequence).

The J gene is TRBJ1-1, the V gene TRBV29-1, with D unresolved. The length of the CDR3 is 11 residues. V was trimmed by 0 bases and J by 7 bases, leaving 6 bases between them. Looked up from germline, CDR1 is SQVTM and CDR2 is ANQGSEA. The CDR3 DNA is TGCAGCGTTGAAGAAGTACTTGAAGCTTTCTTT. Protein product: CSVEEVLEAFF.

This chain connects TRBV9 to TRBJ2-1, with D perhaps matching TRBD2 (5 bases). CDR1 and CDR2 from the germline V gene are SGDLS and YYNGEE. The CDR3 has 14 residues. Between the trimmed V and J ends, which lost 0 bases and 8 bases, there was a span of 12 bases. The CDR3 protein is CASSVGLASDEQFF. CDR3 bases: TGTGCCAGCAGCGTAGGCCTAGCCTCCGATGAGCAGTTCTTC. Full variable domain (remainder filled in from reference TRBV9 and TRBJ2-1): DSGVTQTPKHLITATGQRVTLRCSPRSGDLSVYWYQQSLDQGLQFLIQYYNGEERAKGNILERFSAQQFPDLHSELNLSSLELGDSALYFCASSVGLASDEQFFGPGTRLTVL.

This clone appeared a single time. This chain joins TRBV2 and TRBJ2-5; 8 positions match TRBD1. Trimming took 4 bases from V and 4 from J; bases not matched to a gene: 5. The CDR3 covers 14 residues. Looked up from germline, CDR1 is SNHLY and CDR2 is FYNNEI. DNA for the CDR3: TGTGCCAGCAGTGCCGACAGGGGAGGAGAGACCCAGTACTTC. The encoded protein is CASSADRGGETQYF.

The chain couples TRBV29-1 to TRBJ2-7; D is unclear. Trimming shortened V by 6 bases and J by 3 bases, and 12 bases separated the two germline ends. The CDR3 loop spans 12 amino acids. Germline V CDR1 and CDR2: SQVTM, ANQGSEA. This CDR3 is CSVGDWDYEQYF. CDR3 sequence (DNA): TGCAGCGTCGGCGACTGGGACTACGAGCAGTACTTC.